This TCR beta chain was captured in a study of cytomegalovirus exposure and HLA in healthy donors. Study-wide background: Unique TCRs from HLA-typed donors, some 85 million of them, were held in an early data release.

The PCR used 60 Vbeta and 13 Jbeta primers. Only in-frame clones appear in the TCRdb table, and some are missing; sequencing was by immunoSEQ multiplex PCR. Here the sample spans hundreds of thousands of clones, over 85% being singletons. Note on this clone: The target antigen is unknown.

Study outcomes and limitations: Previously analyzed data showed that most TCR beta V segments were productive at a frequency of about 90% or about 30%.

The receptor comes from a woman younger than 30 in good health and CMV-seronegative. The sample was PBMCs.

In DNA form, the CDR3 reads TGTGCCAGCAGCTTATCGGCGGATCCCATCTATGGCTACACCTTC. The encoded protein is CASSLSADPIYGYTF. The chain couples TRBV5-5 to TRBJ1-2; D gene uncertain. The V end was cut by 2 bases, the J end by 4 bases, with 15 bases between. Germline CDR1 is SGHKS and CDR2 is YYEKEE (reference sequence). The CDR3 spans 15 residues.